Below, 5 T cell receptor beta chains from the same sample are listed, as sequenced in a study of a mutant IDH1 vaccine in newly diagnosed glioma. Regarding time point: week 47, end of study. In every dose of vaccine, 300 ug of mutant IDH1 20-mer peptide was given alongside topical imiquimod. Libraries were prepared by immunoSEQ multiplex PCR; TCRdb keeps only in-frame clonotypes and omits some of them. The sample gives about 56,000 clones, roughly four fifths of which show up once; 3.2% is in the top ten. The antigens of these receptors remain unknown. Sequences were derived from PBMCs, sampled from a glioma patient whose treatment included an IDH1 peptide vaccine. These receptors originate from a woman between 50 and 59 years old with glioma.

This chain's CDR3 is CASSSPPNTEAFF. As DNA, the CDR3 is TGTGCCAGCAGTTCTCCACCGAACACTGAAGCTTTCTTT. The chain uses TRBV6-6 and TRBJ1-1; no reliable D call. This CDR3 is 13 amino acids long. CDR1 and CDR2 from the germline V gene are MNHNY and SVGAGI (reference sequence). Trimming removed 4 bases from V and 1 base from J, with 7 bases in between.

This chain uses TRBV19 with TRBJ1-4; D is unclear. Germline CDR1 and CDR2: LNHDA and SQIVND (reference sequence). This CDR3 comprises 16 residues. V lost 4 bases and J 3 bases, leaving 15 bases between the germline ends. The CDR3 loop reads CASSTTRSGSNEKLFF. The CDR3 DNA reads TGTGCCAGTAGTACAACCCGGTCGGGGTCTAATGAAAAACTGTTTTTT. The full variable domain, completed using reference TRBV19 and TRBJ1-4, is DGGITQSPKYLFRKEGQNVTLSCEQNLNHDAMYWYRQDPGQGLRLIYYSQIVNDFQKGDIAEGYSVSREKKESFPLTVTSAQKNPTAFYLCASSTTRSGSNEKLFFGSGTQLSVL.

The chain carries TRBV5-1 and TRBJ1-3; a possible D gene is TRBD1 (6 bases). Germline V lookup: CDR1 SGHRS, CDR2 YFSETQ. This CDR3 contains 15 residues. Trimming took off 3 bases at V and 1 base at J, with 11 bases between the two ends. The CDR3 loop reads CASSSRGGSGNTIYF. The CDR3 bases are TGCGCCAGCAGCTCTAGGGGGGGTTCTGGAAACACCATATATTTT.

The V gene is TRBV2, the J gene TRBJ1-1; 8 nucleotides agree with TRBD1. Trimming removed 7 bases from V and 1 base from J; junction bases left unmatched: 8. This CDR3 comprises 15 residues. Per germline, CDR1 SNHLY and CDR2 FYNNEI. The CDR3 spells CASIMGQVGNTEAFF. The CDR3 region has the DNA TGTGCCAGCATTATGGGACAGGTCGGGAACACTGAAGCTTTCTTT. The full variable domain, in which reference TRBV2 and TRBJ1-1 provide the parts outside the CDR3, is EPEVTQTPSHQVTQMGQEVILRCVPISNHLYFYWYRQILGQKVEFLVSFYNNEISEKSEIFDDQFSVERPDGSNFTLKIRSTKLEDSAMYFCASIMGQVGNTEAFFGQGTRLTVV.

The rearrangement uses TRBV9 and TRBJ2-2; weak D call: TRBD1 (5 bases). Germline V lookup: CDR1 SGDLS, CDR2 YYNGEE. This CDR3 has 14 amino acids. Trimming took off 3 bases at V and 2 bases at J, with 8 bases between the two ends. In nucleotides, the CDR3 is TGTGCCAGCAGCGCCAGGGTTAACACCGGGGAGCTGTTTTTT. This codes for CASSARVNTGELFF.